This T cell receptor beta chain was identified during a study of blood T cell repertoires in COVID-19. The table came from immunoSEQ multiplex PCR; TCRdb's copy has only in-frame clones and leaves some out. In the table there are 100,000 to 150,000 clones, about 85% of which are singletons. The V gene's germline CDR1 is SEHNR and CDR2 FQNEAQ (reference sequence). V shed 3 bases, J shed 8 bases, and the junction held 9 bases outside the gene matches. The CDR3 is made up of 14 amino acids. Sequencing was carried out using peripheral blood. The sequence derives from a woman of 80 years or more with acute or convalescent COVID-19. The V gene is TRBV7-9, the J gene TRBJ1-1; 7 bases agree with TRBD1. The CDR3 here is CASSLSTGWREAFF. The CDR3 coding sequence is TGTGCCAGCAGCTTGTCGACAGGGTGGAGGGAAGCTTTCTTT.